Following are 29 T cell receptor beta chains from one sample sequenced in a study of beta chain features in type 1 diabetes. Study observations and caveats: Shortening that was moderate but significant affected the TCRB CDR3s of Type 1 diabetes patients in all four CD4+ subsets.

Their target antigens are unknown. The study reverse transcribed the entire isolated RNA, so it sequenced expressed TCRB transcripts. TCRdb keeps only in-frame clones here, not all; method: immunoSEQ multiplex PCR. There are some 110,000 clones in the sample; around 17% occur only once, and over 2% lies in the top ten. What was sequenced was central memory CD4+ T cells from blood. All receptors derive from a man aged 25 to 40 with type 1 diabetes.

This chain joins TRBV5-4 and TRBJ2-1; perhaps TRBD2 as D (5 bases). Germline lookup yields CDR1 SGHNT and CDR2 YYREEE (reference sequence). This CDR3 spans 13 amino acids. Trimming took 0 bases from V and 8 from J, leaving 9 bases between them. CDR3 nucleotides: TGTGCCAGCAGCTTGGCGGGGTCATATGAGCAGTTCTTC. Its protein is CASSLAGSYEQFF.

The chain joins TRBV4-2 to TRBJ2-5, with 11 bases matching TRBD2. Germline-derived CDR1 and CDR2 are LGHNA and YNFKEQ. After removal of 0 bases from V and 5 bases from J, the junction contained 11 bases not matched to a gene. The CDR3 is made up of 18 amino acids. CDR3 bases: TGTGCCAGCAGCCAAGATCCCGCTAGCGGGGGGCCCCCGGAGACCCAGTACTTC. It is translated as CASSQDPASGGPPETQYF.

J is TRBJ2-1 and V is TRBV7-8, with D possibly TRBD1 on 5 matching bases. CDR1 SGHVS and CDR2 FQNEAQ come from the germline V gene. The CDR3 runs 15 residues. Trimming took 3 bases from V and 5 from J, leaving 14 bases between them. CDR3 coding DNA: TGTGCCAGCAGCTTGCAAGGGGTTGGAAACAATGAGCAGTTCTTC. Encoded protein: CASSLQGVGNNEQFF.

This chain links TRBV28 with TRBJ2-7, with D maybe TRBD2 (6 bases). This CDR3 is 12 amino acids long. CDR1 and CDR2 (germline): MDHEN, SYDVKM. The ends were cut back, 2 bases at V and 11 bases at J, with 13 bases in the middle. The CDR3 sequence: CASSLGDGGEYF. DNA of the CDR3: TGTGCCAGCAGTTTAGGGGACGGAGGGGAGTACTTC.

This chain joins TRBV19 and TRBJ2-1, with D perhaps TRBD1 (6 bases). The CDR3 loop spans 14 amino acids. The germline V and J ends were trimmed by 5 bases and 4 bases, with 12 bases remaining between them. CDR1 LNHDA and CDR2 SQIVND come from the germline V gene (reference sequence). The CDR3 nucleotides read TGTGCCAGTAGTGTCGACAGGAGTTACAATGAGCAGTTCTTC. Amino acid sequence: CASSVDRSYNEQFF.

The chain is built from TRBV20-1 and TRBJ1-2, with D unclear. Germline CDR1 is DFQATT and CDR2 is SNEGSKA (reference sequence). V shed 6 bases and J shed 7 bases, with 9 bases lying between them. The CDR3 has 10 residues. The CDR3 sequence is CSAPDGGYTF. The DNA for the CDR3 is TGCAGTGCACCGGACGGTGGCTACACCTTC.

The CDR3 loop is CASSQTDTGELFF. The CDR3 nucleotides are TGTGCCAGCAGCCAGACCGACACCGGGGAGCTGTTTTTT. The rearrangement uses TRBV7-2 and TRBJ2-2; D remains ambiguous. This CDR3 has 13 amino acids. The ends were cut back, 5 bases at V and 3 bases at J, with 7 bases in the middle. Germline V gene sequence: CDR1 SGHTA, CDR2 FQGNSA.

This sequence joins TRBV27 and TRBJ2-1; a weak D match, TRBD1 (5 bases). The CDR3 spans 15 residues. Trimming pared 4 bases from V and 4 bases from J, leaving 14 bases between. Germline CDR1 and CDR2: MNHEY and SMNVEV (reference sequence). CDR3 in amino acids: CASSYRQLHYNEQFF. The CDR3, as DNA: TGTGCCAGCAGTTACAGACAGCTCCATTACAATGAGCAGTTCTTC.

This clone was picked up many times. The sample carries other DNA sequences with the same CDR3. J is TRBJ2-5 and V is TRBV6-5; 7 bases map to TRBD1. Trimming at V came to 2 bases and at J to 2 bases, leaving 5 bases not matched to a gene. Germline V gene sequence: CDR1 MNHEY, CDR2 SVGAGI. The CDR3 sequence is 15 residues long. DNA for the CDR3: TGTGCCAGCAGTTACCCTAACAGGGGTCAAGAGACCCAGTACTTC. As protein: CASSYPNRGQETQYF.

The genes are TRBV29-1 and TRBJ1-1; 7 bases are shared with TRBD1. This CDR3 spans 13 amino acids. V shed 1 base and J 13 bases; nucleotides not matched to a gene: 12. CDR1 and CDR2 (germline): SQVTM, ANQGSEA. Here the CDR3 reads CSVEVSFEGAVFF. CDR3 coding DNA: TGCAGCGTTGAAGTATCTTTCGAGGGGGCTGTTTTCTTT.

This chain joins TRBV7-2 and TRBJ1-2; the D gene is possibly TRBD1 (6 bases). Germline CDR1 SGHTA, CDR2 FQGNSA. V lost 5 bases, J lost 4 bases, and 11 bases lay in between. The CDR3 runs to 13 residues. The CDR3 region is CASSLGQSYGYTF. DNA of the CDR3: TGTGCCAGCAGCCTCGGACAGTCCTATGGCTACACCTTC. Filled out from reference TRBV7-2 and TRBJ1-2, the complete variable domain reads GAGVSQSPSNKVTEKGKDVELRCDPISGHTALYWYRQSLGQGLEFLIYFQGNSAPDKSGLPSDRFSAERTGGSVSTLTIQRTQQEDSAVYLCASSLGQSYGYTFGSGTRLTVV.

This clone was seen only a few times. At the DNA level, this CDR3 is encoded by other sequences in the same sample as well. The chain couples TRBV9 to TRBJ2-3; D call uncertain. Germline loops: CDR1 SGDLS, CDR2 YYNGEE. Trimming took off 0 bases at V and 3 bases at J, with 8 bases between the two ends. This CDR3 comprises 14 residues. The CDR3 sequence is CASSVVSRTDTQYF. CDR3 nucleotide sequence: TGTGCCAGCAGCGTAGTGTCAAGGACAGATACGCAGTATTTT.

As regards this clone: The same CDR3 arises from other DNA sequences in this sample as well. The chain has TRBV28 and TRBJ2-2; D is uncertain. The V end was cut by 7 bases, the J end by 3 bases, with 12 bases between. CDR1 is MDHEN, CDR2 SYDVKM, per germline. CDR3 length: 14 amino acids. CDR3 amino acids: CASIAGQDTGELFF. CDR3 in DNA: TGTGCCAGCATCGCAGGTCAGGACACCGGGGAGCTGTTTTTT.

The chain has TRBV6-5 and TRBJ1-6, with D perhaps matching TRBD1 (5 bases). The CDR3 is 15 amino acids. Germline CDR1 MNHEY, CDR2 SVGAGI. The ends were cut back, 0 bases at V and 9 bases at J, with 12 bases in the middle. CDR3 sequence: CASSYSGRGGSPLHF. The CDR3 nucleotides read TGTGCCAGCAGTTACTCGGGTAGGGGTGGTTCACCCCTCCACTTT.

This clone was seen ten or more times. The genes are TRBV19 and TRBJ1-2, with 8 positions matching TRBD1. This CDR3 has 16 residues. CDR1 and CDR2 (germline): LNHDA, SQIVND (reference sequence). Germline trimming cut 8 bases from V and 4 bases from J; bases unmatched to any gene: 15. The CDR3 sequence is CASFSWGTGLGYGYTF. The CDR3 coding sequence is TGTGCCAGTTTCTCATGGGGGACAGGTCTTGGCTATGGCTACACCTTC.

The J gene is TRBJ1-6, the V gene TRBV7-4; the match to TRBD1 covers 10 bases. Unmatched junction bases numbered 11, after V lost 5 bases and J lost 10 bases. Germline V lookup: CDR1 SGHVT, CDR2 SQSDAQ. This CDR3 has 16 residues. CDR3 bases: TGTGCCAGCAGCCGCCTCTCCGGGACAGGGGAATCACCCCTCCACTTT. Its protein product is CASSRLSGTGESPLHF.

The chain carries TRBV7-8 and TRBJ2-3; D may correspond to TRBD1 or TRBD2 (6 bases each). Trimming removed 5 bases at V and 4 bases at J, with 19 bases between. This CDR3 has 16 amino acids. Germline values: CDR1 SGHVS, CDR2 FQNEAQ. The CDR3 reads CASSPPGARAADTQYF. In nucleotides, the CDR3 is TGTGCCAGCAGCCCCCCGGGGGCCCGAGCGGCAGATACGCAGTATTTT.

The genes are TRBV30 and TRBJ2-1, with TRBD2 matching over 10 bases. The junction had 2 bases not matched to a gene; V was cut back by 0 bases and J by 3 bases. The CDR3 covers 15 residues. CDR1 GTSNPN and CDR2 SVGIG come from the germline V gene (reference sequence). CDR3 protein: CAWSVGTSDYNEQFF. CDR3 in DNA: TGTGCCTGGAGTGTAGGGACTAGCGACTACAATGAGCAGTTCTTC. Full variable domain (rest looked up from reference TRBV30 and TRBJ2-1): SQTIHQWPATLVQPVGSPLSLECTVEGTSNPNLYWYRQAAGRGLQLLFYSVGIGQISSEVPQNLSASRPQDRQFILSSKKLLLSDSGFYLCAWSVGTSDYNEQFFGPGTRLTVL.

The chain employs TRBV4-2 and TRBJ1-1, with 9 bases that match TRBD1. The ends lost 0 bases at V and 5 bases at J; junction bases unmatched: 16. This CDR3 region has 19 residues. Germline values: CDR1 LGHNA, CDR2 YNFKEQ. The CDR3 DNA follows: TGTGCCAGCAGCCAAGATCCGTCGGGACAGGGACGTATTGTAACTGAAGCTTTCTTT. It translates to CASSQDPSGQGRIVTEAFF.

There are many counts of this clone. The chain recombines TRBV4-2 with TRBJ2-1, with 8 bases aligning to TRBD1. Germline CDR1 reads LGHNA; CDR2 reads YNFKEQ. With 3 bases clipped from V and 11 bases from J, the junction kept 12 bases outside the gene matches. The CDR3 has 15 amino acids. CDR3 protein: CASSQEDRVLGQQFF. DNA of the CDR3: TGTGCCAGCAGCCAGGAGGACAGGGTATTAGGTCAGCAGTTCTTC.

This clone was recorded a few times. J is TRBJ2-1 and V is TRBV28; 8 bases match TRBD2. CDR1 MDHEN and CDR2 SYDVKM come from the germline V gene. V was clipped by 6 bases and J by 3 bases; unmatched bases: 7. The CDR3 loop spans 15 amino acids. CDR3 sequence reads: CASRRSGGIYNEQFF. CDR3 DNA: TGTGCCAGCAGGCGGAGCGGGGGAATCTACAATGAGCAGTTCTTC.

This clone was seen a few times. The V call is TRBV18, the J call TRBJ2-1, with D possibly called TRBD1 or TRBD2 (5 bases each). The germline V gene encodes CDR1 KGHSH and CDR2 LQKENI. This CDR3 spans 17 amino acids. Between the trimmed V and J ends, which lost 3 bases and 4 bases, there was a span of 19 bases. The CDR3 sequence: CASSPRTGDPSYNEQFF. The CDR3 DNA follows: TGTGCCAGCTCACCGCGAACCGGGGACCCTTCTTACAATGAGCAGTTCTTC.

Turning to this clone: At one of its ends the junction is not consistent with the germline gene, which may arise from a read error. The chain links TRBV7-7 to TRBJ2-2; D is perhaps TRBD1 (5 bases). From germline, CDR1 is SSHAT and CDR2 FNYEAQ (reference sequence). CDR3 length: 13 amino acids. The CDR3, as DNA: TGTGCTAGCAGCGCGACAGCAACCGGGGAGCTGTTTTTT. It yields the protein CASSATATGELFF. Supplemented by reference TRBV7-7 and TRBJ2-2, the full variable domain reads GAGVSQSPRYKVTKRGQDVTLRCDPISSHATLYWYQQALGQGPEFLTYFNYEAQPDKSGLPSDRFSAERPEGSISTLTIQRTEQRDSAMYRCASSATATGELFFGEGSRLTVL.

This clone was observed a few times. The rearrangement uses TRBV2 and TRBJ2-5, with 7 bases that match TRBD1. The length of the CDR3 is 13 residues. The V segment lost 5 bases and the J segment 3 bases; nucleotides outside the gene matches: 3. The germline V gene has CDR1 SNHLY and CDR2 FYNNEI. Written as DNA, the CDR3 is TGTGCCAGCAGTCTAGACAGGGAAGAGACCCAGTACTTC. This codes for CASSLDREETQYF. Supplemented by reference TRBV2 and TRBJ2-5, the full variable domain reads EPEVTQTPSHQVTQMGQEVILRCVPISNHLYFYWYRQILGQKVEFLVSFYNNEISEKSEIFDDQFSVERPDGSNFTLKIRSTKLEDSAMYFCASSLDREETQYFGPGTRLLVL.

This sequence joins TRBV7-2 and TRBJ1-5; D is uncertain. The V gene's germline CDR1 is SGHTA and CDR2 FQGNSA. V lost 0 bases to trimming and J lost 6 bases, with 6 bases between them. The CDR3 consists of 13 residues. The CDR3 DNA sequence: TGTGCCAGCAGCTTAGCGTGGGGTCAGCCCCAGCATTTT. This gives the protein CASSLAWGQPQHF.

The CDR3 sequence: CASSPSRGQPQHF. The CDR3 coding sequence is TGTGCCAGCAGTCCTTCCCGAGGACAGCCCCAGCATTTT. This sequence joins TRBV25-1 and TRBJ1-5; unclear D gene. This CDR3 is 13 amino acids long. Germline CDR1 MGHDK, CDR2 SYGVNS. Deletions cut 5 bases from V and 7 bases from J, with 12 bases between.

The J gene is TRBJ2-5, the V gene TRBV7-3; 7 nucleotides match TRBD1. V shed 5 bases and J 5 bases; nucleotides not matched to a gene: 8. The germline V gene has CDR1 SGHTA and CDR2 FQGTGA. The CDR3 runs to 14 residues. The CDR3 DNA follows: TGTGCCAGCAGCCGACAGGGAATTGGGGAGACCCAGTACTTC. It specifies CASSRQGIGETQYF.

This chain connects TRBV7-3 to TRBJ2-3; D may be TRBD2 (5 bases). This CDR3 comprises 14 residues. Germline CDR1 and CDR2: SGHTA and FQGTGA. Trimming left V 2 bases short and J 6 bases short, with 12 bases between. CDR3 sequence reads: CASSLSGWEDTQYF. The CDR3 nucleotides read TGTGCCAGCAGCTTATCGGGGTGGGAGGATACGCAGTATTTT.

V usage is TRBV9 and J usage is TRBJ1-5, with D perhaps matching TRBD1 (6 bases). CDR3 length: 15 residues. Germline V CDR1 and CDR2: SGDLS, YYNGEE. The ends were cut back, 1 base at V and 5 bases at J, with 13 bases in the middle. CDR3 loop: CASSVWGGPDQPQHF. The DNA of the CDR3 is TGTGCCAGCAGCGTATGGGGGGGGCCCGATCAGCCCCAGCATTTT. Using reference TRBV9 and TRBJ1-5 for the parts outside the CDR3, the full variable domain is DSGVTQTPKHLITATGQRVTLRCSPRSGDLSVYWYQQSLDQGLQFLIQYYNGEERAKGNILERFSAQQFPDLHSELNLSSLELGDSALYFCASSVWGGPDQPQHFGDGTRLSIL.